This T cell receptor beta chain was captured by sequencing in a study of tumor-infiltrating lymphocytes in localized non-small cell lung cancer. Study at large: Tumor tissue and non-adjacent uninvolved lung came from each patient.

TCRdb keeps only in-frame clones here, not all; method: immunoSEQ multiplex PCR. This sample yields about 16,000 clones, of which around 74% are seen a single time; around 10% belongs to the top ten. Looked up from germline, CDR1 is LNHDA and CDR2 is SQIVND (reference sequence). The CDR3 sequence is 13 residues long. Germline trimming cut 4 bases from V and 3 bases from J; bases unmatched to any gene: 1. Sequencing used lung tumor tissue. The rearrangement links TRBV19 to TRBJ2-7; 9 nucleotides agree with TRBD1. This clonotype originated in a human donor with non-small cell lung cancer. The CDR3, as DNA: TGTGCCAGTAGTACGACAGGGGGCTACGAGCAGTACTTC. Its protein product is CASSTTGGYEQYF.